This paragraph covers one T cell receptor beta chain sequence. Its antigen is still unknown. The PCR had 60 Vbeta and 13 Jbeta primers. TCRdb keeps only in-frame clones here, not all; method: immunoSEQ multiplex PCR. Here the sample table reports 31,000 or so clones. This sample is drawn from a study of cytomegalovirus exposure and HLA in healthy donors. Study-wide points: Earlier analysis looked at TCR beta V segments, and most were productive about 87% or about 30% of the time. A missense variant in DCLRE1C was later tied to TCR beta V- and J-gene trimming. Cytomegalovirus-associated status was assigned to roughly 160 TCR beta chains.

V lost 4 bases to trimming and J lost 8 bases; unmatched junction nucleotides: 9. Looked up from germline, CDR1 is SGHKS and CDR2 is YYEKEE (reference sequence). CDR3 length: 15 amino acids. The source of this sequence is a female donor in good health and CMV-seronegative. The chain combines TRBV5-5 with TRBJ1-6; 7 bases are shared with TRBD1. Sequencing input: PBMCs. The CDR3 DNA reads TGTGCCAGCAGCCAAGGGGGACAGACTTATTCACCCCTCCACTTT. Its protein is CASSQGGQTYSPLHF.